The following is a T cell receptor beta chain sequence with its context. One end of the junction varies from germline; a read error may be responsible. These data come from a study of cytomegalovirus exposure and HLA in healthy donors. Amplification used 60 Vbeta primers and 13 Jbeta primers. This table comes from immunoSEQ multiplex PCR, and its TCRdb copy is limited to in-frame clones, with some not included. The sample holds about 130,000 clones; 75% to 90% are singletons and the top ten take 1%. The CDR3 loop spans 9 amino acids. In germline, CDR1 is MGHRA, CDR2 YSYEKL. The V call is TRBV4-1, the J call TRBJ1-2; possible D gene TRBD1, 6 bases. The clonotype comes from a man between 40 and 49 years old in good health and CMV-seronegative. Sample: PBMCs. The CDR3 DNA reads TGCGCCAGCAGCATTGACAGGTCCTTT. Translating it yields CASSIDRSF.